These T cell receptor beta chains were read from a single sample in a study of vaccination effects on CD4 cells after COVID-19. Profiled with immunoSEQ multiplex PCR; TCRdb holds only in-frame clones, not every one. The top ten hold over 20% of the sample, which has about 21,000 clones, 73% seen once. No antigen is known for these receptors. Sequences were derived from CD4+ T cells from PBMCs cultured with HCoV-NL63 spike peptides, sampled before COVID-19 vaccination. These receptors came from a human donor who received a COVID-19 vaccine. The CDR3 runs from the conserved cysteine through the conserved F or W. D genes are given only for firm matches. Clone size is shown for a subset of rows, as once, few, many or a class of expanded clone.

d_gene	v_gene	j_gene	abundance	CDR3aa	CDR3nt
-	TRBV4-1	TRBJ2-4	-	CASSQDRGRIVAKNIQYF	TGCGCCAGCAGCCAAGATAGGGGCAGGATAGTAGCCAAAAACATTCAGTACTTC
TRBD1	TRBV19	TRBJ1-5	-	CASSIPPGGREPQHF	TGTGCCAGTAGTATCCCCCCAGGGGGCCGGGAGCCCCAGCATTTT
-	TRBV18	TRBJ1-2	-	CASSLGVQESNYGYTF	TGTGCCAGCTCACTAGGGGTCCAAGAATCTAACTATGGCTACACCTTC
TRBD1	TRBV3-1/TRBV3-2	TRBJ2-1	-	CASSQERTGRPGGVQFF	TGTGCCAGCAGCCAAGAAAGGACAGGGCGGCCCGGAGGGGTGCAGTTCTTC
-	TRBV7-8	TRBJ1-2	-	CASSSRDGYGYTF	TGTGCCAGCAGCTCCAGGGACGGCTATGGCTACACCTTC
-	TRBV30	TRBJ2-1	-	CAWSVRGLSSYNEQFF	TGTGCCTGGAGTGTACGAGGATTGAGCTCCTACAATGAGCAGTTCTTC
TRBD2	TRBV7-6	TRBJ2-1	-	CASSPVPAGVYNEQFF	TGTGCCAGCAGCCCTGTCCCAGCGGGGGTTTACAATGAGCAGTTCTTC
TRBD1	TRBV18	TRBJ2-7	-	CASSPGQDSSYEQYF	TGTGCCAGCTCCCCCGGACAGGACAGCTCCTACGAGCAGTACTTC
-	TRBV28	TRBJ1-4	-	CASSLDAGLKKLFF	TGTGCCAGCAGTTTAGATGCAGGATTGAAAAAACTGTTTTTT
TRBD2	TRBV6-4	TRBJ2-3	-	CASSTSGSTDTQYF	TGTGCCAGCAGTACTAGCGGGAGCACAGATACGCAGTATTTT
-	TRBV19	TRBJ2-7	-	CASSIDQGGCSYEQYF	TGTGCCAGTAGTATAGATCAGGGGGGTTGCTCCTACGAGCAGTACTTC
-	TRBV24-1	TRBJ2-1	-	CATSAPGTGAGNEQFF	TGTGCCACCAGTGCCCCAGGCACAGGGGCGGGAAATGAGCAGTTCTTC
-	TRBV5-1	TRBJ1-2	-	CASSTVVQGQLGYTF	TGCGCCAGCAGCACGGTGGTCCAGGGGCAACTGGGCTACACCTTC
TRBD2	TRBV5-1	TRBJ2-1	-	CASSWGTSGRDEQFF	TGCGCCAGCAGTTGGGGGACTAGCGGTAGGGATGAGCAGTTCTTC
TRBD2	TRBV5-1	TRBJ2-3	-	CASSLPSGGSGDTQYF	TGCGCCAGCAGCTTGCCTAGCGGGGGGTCCGGGGATACGCAGTATTTT
-	TRBV3-1/TRBV3-2	TRBJ2-7	-	CASSLGPSYEQYF	TGTGCCAGCAGCCTGGGGCCCTCCTACGAGCAGTACTTC
-	TRBV6-5	TRBJ1-5	-	CASSYSYTHQPQHF	TGTGCCAGCAGTTACTCTTACACGCATCAGCCCCAGCATTTT
-	TRBV25-1	TRBJ1-4	few	CASSERYEKLFF	TGTGCCAGCAGTGAGCGATATGAAAAACTGTTTTTT
-	TRBV10-3	TRBJ2-5	-	CAIIATERAETQYF	TGTGCCATCATAGCGACCGAAAGGGCGGAGACCCAGTACTTC
TRBD2	TRBV19	TRBJ2-7	-	CASSIWGGLAGALIYEQYF	TGTGCCAGTAGTATATGGGGAGGACTAGCGGGAGCCCTCATCTACGAGCAGTACTTC
-	TRBV5-6	TRBJ2-5	-	CASSFTRGRQETQYF	TGTGCCAGCAGCTTTACGCGCGGACGGCAAGAGACCCAGTACTTC
TRBD1	TRBV5-1	TRBJ2-6	-	CASTLETGLSGANVLTF	TGCGCCAGCACGTTGGAGACAGGGCTATCTGGGGCCAACGTCCTGACTTTC
-	TRBV4-2	TRBJ1-5	-	CASSQGTVQRPQHF	TGTGCCAGCAGCCAAGGAACGGTCCAACGGCCCCAGCATTTT
TRBD1	TRBV20-1	TRBJ1-5	-	CSASSPPGTGGNQPQHF	TGCAGTGCTAGTAGTCCCCCAGGGACAGGGGGCAATCAGCCCCAGCATTTT
-	TRBV4-2	TRBJ2-7	-	CASSPRTLYEQYF	TGTGCCAGCAGCCCCAGGACGCTCTACGAGCAGTACTTC
TRBD1	TRBV3-1/TRBV3-2	TRBJ2-7	-	CASSRGQGAWTYEQYF	TGTGCCAGCAGCCGCGGACAGGGGGCATGGACCTACGAGCAGTACTTC
-	TRBV28	TRBJ1-5	once	CASSLQGGNQPQHF	TGTGCCAGCAGTTTACAGGGAGGCAATCAGCCCCAGCATTTT
-	TRBV10-3	TRBJ1-2	-	CAIARGDYGYTF	TGTGCCATCGCCCGAGGGGACTATGGCTACACCTTC
-	TRBV5-1	TRBJ2-1	-	CASSLGGTESYNEQFF	TGCGCCAGCAGCTTGGGTGGGACTGAGTCCTACAATGAGCAGTTCTTC
-	TRBV6-1	TRBJ1-6	-	CASSEFQGPNSPLHF	TGTGCCAGCAGTGAATTTCAGGGTCCCAATTCACCCCTCCACTTT
TRBD1	TRBV2	TRBJ1-1	-	CASSEGVGGYTEAFF	TGTGCCAGCAGTGAAGGAGTAGGGGGCTACACTGAAGCTTTCTTT
-	TRBV18	TRBJ2-7	-	CASSAGRTYEQYF	TGTGCCAGCTCGGCCGGCCGAACCTACGAGCAGTACTTC
TRBD1	TRBV28	TRBJ1-2	-	CASSSGQGNPRIHGYTF	TGTGCCAGCAGTTCGGGACAGGGGAACCCCAGAATCCATGGCTACACCTTC
TRBD1	TRBV6-5	TRBJ1-2	-	CASRTSTGGYTF	TGTGCCAGCAGGACCTCGACAGGGGGCTACACCTTC
TRBD2	TRBV6-2/TRBV6-3	TRBJ2-1	once	CASSYPSGGTKNEQFF	TGTGCCAGCAGTTACCCTAGCGGGGGGACCAAGAATGAGCAGTTCTTC
-	TRBV4-3	TRBJ1-2	once	CASSQERTALGNYGYTF	TGCGCCAGCAGCCAAGAGAGGACTGCCTTAGGGAACTATGGCTACACCTTC
TRBD1	TRBV5-5	TRBJ1-1	few	CASSFSGGGGTEAFF	TGTGCCAGCAGCTTCTCAGGGGGCGGGGGGACTGAAGCTTTCTTT
-	TRBV19	TRBJ1-2	-	CASSTAFDYGYTF	TGTGCCAGTAGTACGGCCTTCGACTATGGCTACACCTTC
-	TRBV6-1	TRBJ1-1	-	CASSEGYMTGFRLNTEAFF	TGTGCCAGCAGTGAAGGGTATATGACGGGTTTTAGGTTGAACACTGAAGCTTTCTTT
-	TRBV7-9	TRBJ2-2	-	CASSHFRGSSAGELFF	TGTGCCAGCAGCCACTTCCGGGGGTCAAGCGCCGGGGAGCTGTTTTTT
-	TRBV6-1	TRBJ2-5	-	CASSDALRYQETQYF	TGTGCCAGCAGTGATGCCCTTCGGTACCAAGAGACCCAGTACTTC
-	TRBV12-3/TRBV12-4	TRBJ1-1	-	CASRRTAEAFF	TGTGCCAGCAGGCGGACAGCTGAAGCTTTCTTT
-	TRBV27	TRBJ2-1	-	CASSRGLYNEQFF	TGTGCCAGCTCGAGGGGACTTTACAATGAGCAGTTCTTC
-	TRBV11-2	TRBJ1-6	-	CASSSPARNSPLHF	TGTGCCAGCAGCTCTCCGGCCCGTAATTCACCCCTCCACTTT
-	TRBV29-1	TRBJ2-1	-	CSVDQRGASYNEQFF	TGCAGCGTTGATCAGAGGGGAGCCTCCTACAATGAGCAGTTCTTC
TRBD1	TRBV6-2/TRBV6-3	TRBJ2-2	few	CASSRGQGKPGELFF	TGTGCCAGCAGCCGGGGACAGGGAAAACCAGGGGAGCTGTTTTTT
TRBD1	TRBV5-4	TRBJ2-7	-	CASSLPGQGSYEQYF	TGTGCCAGCAGTTTACCGGGACAGGGTTCCTACGAGCAGTACTTC
TRBD2	TRBV7-2	TRBJ2-1	-	CASSLVGTSGRRNEQFF	TGTGCCAGCAGCTTAGTAGGGACTAGCGGGAGGAGGAATGAGCAGTTCTTC